This T cell receptor beta chain was sequenced in a study of blood T cell repertoires in COVID-19. On the study more broadly: From the United States, Italy and Spain came samples of acute and convalescent COVID-19.

Germline loops: CDR1 DFQATT, CDR2 SNEGSKA (reference sequence). V was cut by 6 bases and J by 7 bases, with 4 bases left in between. The CDR3 length is 9 residues. Authors' data handling: Amplifying reference gene primers gave estimates of nucleated cell counts. Libraries were prepared by immunoSEQ multiplex PCR; TCRdb keeps only in-frame clonotypes and omits some of them. V and J calls and clone size follow that table, whereas D and trimming were derived from the DNA. The sample consists of roughly 130,000 clones, 88% of them appearing once. The material sequenced was peripheral blood. The J gene is TRBJ2-1, the V gene TRBV20-1; D is undetermined. This TCR came from a man in his 60s with active or convalescent COVID-19. CDR3 residues: CSARNEQFF. DNA of the CDR3: TGCAGTGCCCGGAATGAGCAGTTCTTC.